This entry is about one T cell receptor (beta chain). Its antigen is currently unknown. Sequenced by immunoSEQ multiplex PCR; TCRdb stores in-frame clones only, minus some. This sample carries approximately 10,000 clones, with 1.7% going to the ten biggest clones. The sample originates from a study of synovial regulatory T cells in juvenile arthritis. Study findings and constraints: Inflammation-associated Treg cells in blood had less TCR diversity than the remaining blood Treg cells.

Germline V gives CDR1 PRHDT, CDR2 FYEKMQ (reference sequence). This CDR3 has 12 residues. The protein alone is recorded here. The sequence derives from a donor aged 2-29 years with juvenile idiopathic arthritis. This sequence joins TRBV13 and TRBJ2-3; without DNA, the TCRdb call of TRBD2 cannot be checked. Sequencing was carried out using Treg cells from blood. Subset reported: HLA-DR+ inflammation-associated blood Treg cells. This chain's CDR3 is CASSLALAVEYF. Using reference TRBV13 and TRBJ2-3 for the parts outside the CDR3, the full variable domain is AAGVIQSPRHLIKEKRETATLKCYPIPRHDTVYWYQQGPGQDPQFLISFYEKMQSDKGSIPDRFSAQQFSDYHSELNMSSLELGDSALYFCASSLALAVEYFGPGTRLTVL.